A single sample is the source of the 19 T cell receptor beta chains below, sequenced in a study of graft-versus-host responses after intestinal transplantation. Measured with immunoSEQ multiplex PCR; TCRdb has only the in-frame clones, and not every one. The repertoire holds just over 95,000 clones, with roughly 90% as singletons. Their antigen targets remain unknown. The material sequenced was unstimulated CD4+ T cells sorted from spleen or lymph node cells, taken before intestinal transplant. These receptors came from a human donor who received an intestinal transplant.

The J gene is TRBJ1-2, the V gene TRBV5-1, with 9 bases matching TRBD1. The CDR3 runs to 15 residues. V was clipped by 4 bases and J by 6 bases; unmatched bases: 10. The germline V gene has CDR1 SGHRS and CDR2 YFSETQ. CDR3 residues: CASSPPGTGSDGYTF. DNA for the CDR3: TGCGCCAGCAGCCCGCCCGGGACAGGGAGCGATGGCTACACCTTC.

The rearrangement joins TRBV30 to TRBJ2-1; D is undetermined. V was cut by 0 bases and J by 10 bases, with 10 bases left in between. The V gene's germline CDR1 is GTSNPN and CDR2 SVGIG (reference sequence). The CDR3 totals 12 residues. The CDR3 DNA follows: TGTGCCTGGAGTGTGGTCTCTCAGGAGCAGTTCTTC. This sequence encodes CAWSVVSQEQFF.

The chain links TRBV14 to TRBJ2-2, with TRBD2 identical over 10 bases. The CDR3 is 16 amino acids. Unmatched junction bases numbered 12, after V lost 10 bases and J lost 4 bases. Germline assignment: CDR1 SGHDN and CDR2 FVKESK. In DNA, the CDR3 is TGTGCCACCCGGGAGGGACTAGCGCTACGCACCGGGGAGCTGTTTTTT. Translation gives CATREGLALRTGELFF.

This sequence joins TRBV5-1 and TRBJ2-3; TRBD1 matches at 8 bases. Unmatched junction bases numbered 4, after V lost 0 bases and J lost 4 bases. The CDR3 extends over 15 amino acids. The germline gives CDR1 SGHRS, CDR2 YFSETQ. The CDR3 region is CASSLAQGASDTQYF. CDR3 bases: TGCGCCAGCAGCTTGGCGCAGGGGGCATCAGATACGCAGTATTTT.

The chain uses TRBV5-4 and TRBJ2-1; the D is unclear. Germline CDR1 reads SGHNT; CDR2 reads YYREEE (reference sequence). The CDR3 runs 11 residues. V lost 2 bases to trimming and J lost 5 bases, with 2 bases between them. CDR3 amino acids: CASSFNNEQFF. The CDR3 DNA is TGTGCCAGCAGCTTCAACAATGAGCAGTTCTTC.

The V gene is TRBV7-9, the J gene TRBJ2-1, with a weak D call TRBD1 (7 bases). The V end was cut by 1 base, the J end by 0 bases, with 13 bases between. This CDR3 region has 17 residues. Germline CDR1 SEHNR, CDR2 FQNEAQ (reference sequence). The CDR3 reads CASSLVGGQTSYNEQFF. The CDR3 DNA reads TGTGCCAGCAGCTTAGTCGGGGGACAGACCTCCTACAATGAGCAGTTCTTC.

This rearrangement joins TRBV5-1 to TRBJ2-5; D may be TRBD2 (6 bases). Per germline, CDR1 SGHRS and CDR2 YFSETQ. V was trimmed by 4 bases and J by 4 bases, leaving 14 bases between them. The CDR3 loop spans 14 amino acids. The CDR3 bases are TGCGCCAGCAGCCCACTAGCCTTTCGAGAGACCCAGTACTTC. It translates to CASSPLAFRETQYF.

The J gene is TRBJ1-3, the V gene TRBV27; D not certain. Per the germline V gene, CDR1 is MNHEY and CDR2 is SMNVEV (reference sequence). This CDR3 spans 13 amino acids. V was trimmed by 6 bases and J by 4 bases, leaving 10 bases between them. The CDR3 sequence is CASRISSGNTIYF. The CDR3 region has the DNA TGTGCCAGCAGAATTTCGTCCGGAAACACCATATATTTT.

DNA for the CDR3: TGCGCCAGCAGCCAGTCCATCAGGGAGGCCGAGCAGTACTTC. It translates to CASSQSIREAEQYF. The J gene is TRBJ2-7, the V gene TRBV4-1; possibly TRBD2 for D (6 bases). Deletions cut 3 bases from V and 6 bases from J, with 15 bases between. This CDR3 has 14 amino acids. The V gene's germline CDR1 is MGHRA and CDR2 YSYEKL.

This chain connects TRBV7-2 to TRBJ1-5; TRBD1 might be the D (6 bases). CDR1 is SGHTA, CDR2 FQGNSA, per germline. Trimming removed 5 bases at V and 2 bases at J, with 19 bases between. CDR3 length equals 17 residues. The CDR3 loop reads CASSDAFGAGGNQPQHF. The CDR3 nucleotides read TGTGCCAGCAGCGACGCATTTGGGGCAGGGGGCAATCAGCCCCAGCATTTT.

This chain uses TRBV27 with TRBJ1-5; TRBD1 agrees at 7 bases. Looked up from germline, CDR1 is MNHEY and CDR2 is SMNVEV (reference sequence). V lost 4 bases and J lost 6; bases outside the gene matches: 3. The CDR3 runs 13 residues. CDR3 sequence (DNA): TGTGCCAGCAGTTCGGACAGGCGTCAGCCCCAGCATTTT. Protein product: CASSSDRRQPQHF.

This chain connects TRBV7-3 to TRBJ2-2, with 8 bases that match TRBD2. CDR1 SGHTA and CDR2 FQGTGA come from the germline V gene. This CDR3 has 15 amino acids. Trimming cost V 6 bases and J 4 bases; bases outside gene matches: 7. The CDR3 DNA reads TGTGCCAGCAGGAACGGACTAGCATTCACCGGGGAGCTGTTTTTT. Amino acid sequence: CASRNGLAFTGELFF.

The rearrangement links TRBV27 to TRBJ2-1; TRBD2 matches 11 bases. Looked up from germline, CDR1 is MNHEY and CDR2 is SMNVEV (reference sequence). The CDR3 totals 16 residues. V trimming: 2 bases; J trimming: 7 bases; junction bases outside the gene matches: 7. The CDR3: CASSLLAGGPRNEQFF. CDR3 sequence (DNA): TGTGCCAGCAGTTTACTAGCGGGGGGTCCTCGGAATGAGCAGTTCTTC.

The V and J genes are TRBV11-2 and TRBJ1-2, with D unclear. CDR3 size: 16 residues. CDR1 and CDR2 (germline): SGHAT, FQNNGV. V was pared by 5 bases and J by 5 bases, with 21 bases between. The CDR3 DNA sequence: TGTGCCAGCAGCCCACACGGAAGGCCACGGAGATATGGCTACACCTTC. Its protein is CASSPHGRPRRYGYTF.

This clone was detected once. This chain joins TRBV19 and TRBJ2-5; 11 bases map to TRBD2. Germline V lookup: CDR1 LNHDA, CDR2 SQIVND (reference sequence). The CDR3 consists of 17 residues. The trim removed 2 bases at V and 4 bases at J, leaving 9 bases unmatched. The CDR3 spells CASSIPQVSGRVETQYF. DNA of the CDR3: TGTGCCAGTAGTATACCCCAGGTTAGCGGGAGGGTAGAGACCCAGTACTTC. The full variable domain, rest sourced from reference TRBV19 and TRBJ2-5, is DGGITQSPKYLFRKEGQNVTLSCEQNLNHDAMYWYRQDPGQGLRLIYYSQIVNDFQKGDIAEGYSVSREKKESFPLTVTSAQKNPTAFYLCASSIPQVSGRVETQYFGPGTRLLVL.

The V call is TRBV4-3, the J call TRBJ2-3, with 13 bases lining up with TRBD2. Germline V gene sequence: CDR1 LGHNA, CDR2 YSLEER. The CDR3 runs 19 residues. Losses at the gene ends were 1 base for V and 4 bases for J; bases not matched to a gene: 11. The CDR3 loop reads CASSQVLLAGGRVPDTQYF. CDR3 coding DNA: TGCGCCAGCAGCCAAGTACTACTAGCGGGGGGGCGAGTCCCAGATACGCAGTATTTT.

The V call is TRBV5-1, the J call TRBJ1-1; D not certain. CDR3 length equals 13 residues. V lost 4 bases and J lost 2, with 9 bases in between. CDR1 and CDR2 (germline): SGHRS, YFSETQ. This chain's CDR3 is CASSAEANTEAFF. DNA for the CDR3: TGCGCCAGCAGCGCCGAGGCTAACACTGAAGCTTTCTTT.

The chain has TRBV14 and TRBJ2-3, with TRBD1 identical over 8 bases. The germline V gene has CDR1 SGHDN and CDR2 FVKESK. The CDR3 extends over 17 amino acids. Losses at the gene ends were 0 bases for V and 2 bases for J; bases not matched to a gene: 7. CDR3 protein: CASSQDGPGQDTDTQYF. For the CDR3, the DNA is TGTGCCAGCAGCCAAGATGGGCCGGGACAGGACACAGATACGCAGTATTTT.

V usage is TRBV5-5 and J usage is TRBJ1-3; TRBD1 is a possible D gene (5 bases). The germline CDR1 and CDR2 sequences are SGHKS and YYEKEE (reference sequence). Trimming removed 4 bases from V and 4 bases from J, with 9 bases in between. The CDR3 spans 13 residues. The CDR3: CASSGRTGNTIYF. In nucleotides, the CDR3 is TGTGCCAGCAGCGGGCGGACAGGAAACACCATATATTTT. The variable domain in full, with the rest retrieved from reference TRBV5-5 and TRBJ1-3, is DAGVTQSPTHLIKTRGQQVTLRCSPISGHKSVSWYQQVLGQGPQFIFQYYEKEERGRGNFPDRFSARQFPNYSSELNVNALLLGDSALYLCASSGRTGNTIYFGEGSWLTVV.